One and the same sample provided the 25 T cell receptor beta chains below, sequenced in a study of identifying expanded T cells in peripheral blood (dated by TCRdb to the late 2010s). The library relied on the immunoSEQ multiplex PCR assay. The table was pulled from immuneACCESS by TCRdb, which kept in-frame rearrangements only. Such tables lose some clones; where checked, under half of the loss comes from unresolved V genes, and the rest has no known cause. This sample has approximately 100,000 clones in its table, and 85% to 90% of those were observed once. Of the sample, roughly 15% falls within the top ten clones. Sequenced material: blood. All receptors come from a person aged 18 to 75 in good health.

The V and J genes are TRBV4-1 and TRBJ2-5, with D perhaps matching TRBD2 (7 bases). The J call may be wrong; the DNA end is better matched by TRBJ2-7. Germline loops: CDR1 MGHRA, CDR2 YSYEKL. This CDR3 spans 14 amino acids. CDR3 amino acids: CASSPGDYSYEQYF. CDR3 DNA: TGCGCCAGCAGCCCAGGGGACTACTCCTACGAGCAGTACTTC.

The chain links TRBV11-3 to TRBJ2-3; D is unresolved. CDR3 length equals 12 residues. Germline V gene lookup returns CDR1 SGHNT and CDR2 YENEEA. The ends were cut back, 3 bases at V and 2 bases at J, with 3 bases in the middle. For the CDR3, the DNA is TGTGCCAGCAGCTTGTACACAGATACGCAGTATTTT. Translated: CASSLYTDTQYF.

The chain employs TRBV16 and TRBJ1-2; D gene unclear. There are 15 residues in the CDR3. Deletions cut 3 bases from V and 0 bases from J, with 11 bases between. Germline loops: CDR1 KGHSY, CDR2 FQNENV. CDR3 coding DNA: TGTGCCAGCAGCCAGAGGATGGGTCCTAACTATGGCTACACCTTC. It translates to CASSQRMGPNYGYTF.

J is TRBJ1-1 and V is TRBV18, with 8 bases fitting TRBD1. Germline V gives CDR1 KGHSH, CDR2 LQKENI. After removal of 1 base from V and 5 bases from J, the junction contained 9 bases not matched to a gene. CDR3 length: 16 residues. CDR3 protein: CASSPLLQGERTEAFF. The CDR3 DNA reads as TGTGCCAGCTCACCACTCTTACAGGGGGAGAGGACTGAAGCTTTCTTT.

The chain combines TRBV7-8 with TRBJ1-1; 7 bases match TRBD1. CDR1 is SGHVS and CDR2 is FQNEAQ in the germline V gene. V shed 4 bases, J shed 2 bases, and the junction held 10 bases outside the gene matches. This CDR3 contains 16 residues. This CDR3 is CASSSRDRELNTEAFF. The CDR3 DNA is TGTGCCAGCAGCTCCCGAGACAGGGAACTTAACACTGAAGCTTTCTTT.

This chain joins TRBV4-3 and TRBJ2-7, with D maybe TRBD2 (6 bases). The germline gives CDR1 LGHNA, CDR2 YSLEER. The V end was cut by 1 base, the J end by 2 bases, with 9 bases between. CDR3 length equals 14 residues. The CDR3 sequence: CASSQVAGTYEQYF. Written as DNA, the CDR3 is TGCGCCAGCAGCCAAGTTGCGGGAACCTACGAGCAGTACTTC.

J is TRBJ1-5 and V is TRBV19; TRBD1 matches 7 bases. The CDR3 has 16 amino acids. Germline lookup yields CDR1 LNHDA and CDR2 SQIVND (reference sequence). With 6 bases clipped from V and 0 bases from J, the junction kept 8 bases outside the gene matches. CDR3: CASSLRTGDSNQPQHF. The CDR3, as DNA: TGTGCCAGTAGCCTAAGGACAGGCGATAGCAATCAGCCCCAGCATTTT.

The chain uses TRBV29-1 and TRBJ1-2; D is unresolved. Germline V gives CDR1 SQVTM, CDR2 ANQGSEA. The V and J ends lost 6 bases and 2 bases respectively, with 13 bases between them. The CDR3 runs 13 residues. DNA for the CDR3: TGCAGCGTAGGAGGCATCCTGAACTATGGCTACACCTTC. It yields the protein CSVGGILNYGYTF.

This chain joins TRBV7-2 and TRBJ1-6; D is uncertain. Germline V gene sequence: CDR1 SGHTA, CDR2 FQGNSA. V lost 5 bases and J 9 bases, leaving 14 bases between the germline ends. This CDR3 contains 14 residues. The CDR3 is CASSRGTGASPLHF. CDR3 bases: TGTGCCAGCAGCCGAGGAACCGGCGCTTCACCCCTCCACTTT.

This clone came up many times. The chain recombines TRBV7-9 with TRBJ2-3, with a weak D call TRBD2 (5 bases). The V gene lost 3 bases and the J gene lost 1 base, with 5 bases spanning the gap. The CDR3 runs 13 residues. Germline CDR1 is SEHNR and CDR2 is FQNEAQ (reference sequence). The CDR3 DNA follows: TGTGCCAGCAGCTTCGGGGGCACAGATACGCAGTATTTT. It yields the protein CASSFGGTDTQYF.

This clone was detected many times. V usage is TRBV4-3 and J usage is TRBJ2-1; no reliable D call. The V gene's germline CDR1 is LGHNA and CDR2 YSLEER. The CDR3 length is 18 residues. The V gene lost 1 base and the J gene lost 0 bases, with 16 bases spanning the gap. CDR3 in DNA: TGCGCCAGCAGCCAAGTTTTAGCATCCCCAAGCTCCTACAATGAGCAGTTCTTC. Translation: CASSQVLASPSSYNEQFF.

The V gene is TRBV7-9, the J gene TRBJ1-4; tentative D call: TRBD1 (5 bases). Germline CDR1 is SEHNR and CDR2 is FQNEAQ (reference sequence). Trimming took off 0 bases at V and 4 bases at J, with 9 bases between the two ends. The CDR3 consists of 15 residues. In DNA form, the CDR3 reads TGTGCCAGCAGCTTAGCGGGGACGGATAATGAAAAACTGTTTTTT. Its translation: CASSLAGTDNEKLFF.

The chain employs TRBV29-1 and TRBJ2-7; 7 bases match TRBD1. V was clipped by 4 bases and J by 4 bases; unmatched bases: 7. Germline V gene lookup returns CDR1 SQVTM and CDR2 ANQGSEA. The length of the CDR3 is 13 residues. CDR3 in amino acids: CSVVFETGYEQYF. Written as DNA, the CDR3 is TGCAGCGTTGTGTTCGAGACAGGGTACGAGCAGTACTTC.

The rearrangement uses TRBV30 and TRBJ2-7; possibly TRBD1 for D (5 bases). Germline V gene lookup returns CDR1 GTSNPN and CDR2 SVGIG (reference sequence). Between the trimmed V and J ends, which lost 0 bases and 8 bases, there was a span of 14 bases. This CDR3 contains 13 residues. Here the CDR3 DNA reads TGTGCCTGGAGTGTACAGGATAGGGCTAAGCAGTACTTC. This encodes CAWSVQDRAKQYF.

This chain links TRBV11-2 with TRBJ1-2; the match to TRBD1 covers 11 bases. The germline gives CDR1 SGHAT, CDR2 FQNNGV. Trimming cost V 7 bases and J 4 bases; bases outside gene matches: 5. The CDR3 is made up of 14 amino acids. In nucleotides, the CDR3 is TGTGCCAGCACCCCCGGACAGGGGGCCTATGGCTACACCTTC. This sequence encodes CASTPGQGAYGYTF.

The chain recombines TRBV7-9 with TRBJ2-3, with 9 bases that match TRBD2. Trimming removed 3 bases from V and 1 base from J; junction bases left unmatched: 11. The CDR3 loop spans 18 amino acids. Germline V lookup: CDR1 SEHNR, CDR2 FQNEAQ (reference sequence). This chain's CDR3 is CASSFFRPRGGRTDTQYF. The CDR3 region has the DNA TGTGCCAGCAGCTTTTTTCGGCCGCGGGGGGGTCGCACAGATACGCAGTATTTT.

The chain joins TRBV7-2 to TRBJ1-3; 7 bases are shared with TRBD1. The CDR3 extends over 15 amino acids. Germline-derived CDR1 and CDR2 are SGHTA and FQGNSA. J gave up 0 bases and V 3 bases, and 2 bases lay outside the gene matches. CDR3: CASSLGQPSGNTIYF. The CDR3 DNA reads TGTGCCAGCAGCTTGGGACAGCCCTCTGGAAACACCATATATTTT. Variable domain in full (rest from reference TRBV7-2 and TRBJ1-3): GAGVSQSPSNKVTEKGKDVELRCDPISGHTALYWYRQSLGQGLEFLIYFQGNSAPDKSGLPSDRFSAERTGGSVSTLTIQRTQQEDSAVYLCASSLGQPSGNTIYFGEGSWLTVV.

The CDR3 DNA follows: TGCGCCAGCAGCCAAGCGCAACTAGCGGGGGGGATCATAGATACGCAGTATTTT. Protein sequence: CASSQAQLAGGIIDTQYF. This chain uses TRBV4-1 with TRBJ2-3; TRBD2 matches 13 bases. This CDR3 is 18 amino acids long. V trimming: 1 base; J trimming: 5 bases; junction bases outside the gene matches: 9. The germline gives CDR1 MGHRA, CDR2 YSYEKL.

The count of this clone is one. V is TRBV27 and J is TRBJ2-7; D unresolved. The ends were cut back, 5 bases at V and 0 bases at J, with 8 bases in the middle. Germline loops: CDR1 MNHEY, CDR2 SMNVEV (reference sequence). The CDR3 has 13 residues. The CDR3 loop is CASSVSISYEQYF. CDR3 in DNA: TGTGCCAGCAGTGTCTCGATCTCCTACGAGCAGTACTTC.

The CDR3 nucleotides read TGTGCCAGCTCACCACCGGCAGGGCTCGTGATCGGGGAGCTGTTTTTT. Encoded protein: CASSPPAGLVIGELFF. The gene calls are TRBV18 and TRBJ2-2; tentative D call: TRBD1 (5 bases). Trimming pared 0 bases from V and 7 bases from J, leaving 15 bases between. Germline CDR1 and CDR2: KGHSH and LQKENI. CDR3 length: 16 amino acids.

The rearrangement uses TRBV15 and TRBJ1-4, with 7 bases that match TRBD1. The CDR3 covers 14 residues. Germline assignment: CDR1 LNHNV and CDR2 YYDKDF (reference sequence). V was clipped by 5 bases and J by 14 bases; unmatched bases: 14. The CDR3 region has the DNA TGTGCCACCAGCCCGAACAGGGGCGGGGGAAAGCTGTTTTTT. Translating it yields CATSPNRGGGKLFF.

The J gene is TRBJ1-6, the V gene TRBV9; D not certain. Germline V gene data show CDR1 as SGDLS and CDR2 as YYNGEE. The V end was cut by 1 base, the J end by 7 bases, with 12 bases between. CDR3 length equals 15 residues. CDR3 in amino acids: CASSVLDNWNSPLHF. The CDR3 region has the DNA TGTGCCAGCAGCGTACTTGACAATTGGAATTCACCCCTCCACTTT. Full variable domain (remainder filled in from reference TRBV9 and TRBJ1-6): DSGVTQTPKHLITATGQRVTLRCSPRSGDLSVYWYQQSLDQGLQFLIQYYNGEERAKGNILERFSAQQFPDLHSELNLSSLELGDSALYFCASSVLDNWNSPLHFGNGTRLTVT.

In the case of this clone: The identical CDR3 is also encoded by other nucleotide sequences in the sample. The V and J genes are TRBV5-4 and TRBJ2-5; 7 bases are a match to TRBD1. The CDR3 totals 14 residues. After removal of 4 bases from V and 2 bases from J, the junction contained 5 bases not matched to a gene. Germline CDR1 SGHNT, CDR2 YYREEE (reference sequence). The CDR3 here is CASSRQGAQETQYF. DNA of the CDR3: TGTGCCAGCAGCCGACAGGGCGCGCAAGAGACCCAGTACTTC.

The chain joins TRBV6-5 to TRBJ1-2, with 7 bases lining up with TRBD1. Germline V gene data show CDR1 as MNHEY and CDR2 as SVGAGI. The CDR3 extends over 15 amino acids. With 0 bases clipped from V and 5 bases from J, the junction kept 6 bases outside the gene matches. The CDR3 DNA reads as TGTGCCAGCAGTTACTCCCGGGACAGTCATTATGGCTACACCTTC. This codes for CASSYSRDSHYGYTF.

The CDR3 sequence: CASSSPVDEQYF. The CDR3 DNA sequence: TGTGCCAGCAGCTCTCCGGTCGACGAGCAGTACTTC. The genes are TRBV11-1 and TRBJ2-7; unclear D gene. Trimming removed 4 bases at V and 5 bases at J, with 9 bases between. Germline-derived CDR1 and CDR2 are SGHAT and FQDESV (reference sequence). The CDR3 covers 12 residues.